The 2 T cell receptor beta chains below were found in one sample sequenced in a study of beta chain features in type 1 diabetes. Every isolated RNA sample was fully reverse transcribed, so sequencing captured expressed TCRB transcripts. Sequencing used immunoSEQ multiplex PCR; TCRdb keeps in-frame clones, though not all of them. The sample carries under 800,000 clones, roughly a sixth recorded once. The specimen was naive CD4+ T cells from blood. The receptors were gathered from a young man in good health.

This clone has a handful of counts. V is TRBV25-1 and J is TRBJ1-6; TRBD1 is a possible D gene (5 bases). In germline, CDR1 is MGHDK, CDR2 SYGVNS. This CDR3 comprises 15 residues. V dropped 3 bases and J dropped 5 bases, with 11 bases sitting between them. CDR3 coding DNA: TGTGCCAGCAGTGATATTGACAGAAATAATTCACCCCTCCACTTT. Its translation: CASSDIDRNNSPLHF.

Only one count was recorded for this clone. The chain carries TRBV5-1 and TRBJ2-3, with D unresolved. The CDR3 has 14 residues. V gave up 0 bases and J gave up 6 bases, with 11 bases separating them. CDR1 and CDR2 (germline): SGHRS, YFSETQ. CDR3 nucleotide sequence: TGCGCCAGCAGCTTGGCCTCCCTTGGGGATACGCAGTATTTT. Its translation is CASSLASLGDTQYF. Based on the CDR3 plus reference TRBV5-1 and TRBJ2-3, the full variable domain is KAGVTQTPRYLIKTRGQQVTLSCSPISGHRSVSWYQQTPGQGLQFLFEYFSETQRNKGNFPGRFSGRQFSNSRSEMNVSTLELGDSALYLCASSLASLGDTQYFGPGTRLTVL.